This T cell receptor beta chain comes out of a study of cytotoxic CD8 clonotypes in ibrutinib-treated CLL. V lost 7 bases, J lost 2 bases, and 17 bases lay in between. This CDR3 is built from 15 residues. CDR1 is SGHRS and CDR2 is YFSETQ in the germline V gene. Generated by immunoSEQ multiplex PCR, the TCRdb table keeps only in-frame clones and is missing some. Of 300,000 or so clones listed, 67% are singletons. Overall study results and limits: Public clonotypes were rare and shrank or held steady on treatment. Baseline-level clonality went beyond age-matched healthy donors and moved in step with circulating CD8+ T-cell counts.

Worth noting for this clone: Its matching antigen is unknown.

The chain employs TRBV5-1 and TRBJ2-3; D is uncertain. Material: PBMCs, obtained after 36 months of ibrutinib treatment. This sequence originates from a human donor with chronic lymphocytic leukemia. The chain's CDR3 is CASRSRPDTTDTQYF. Here the CDR3 DNA reads TGCGCCAGCCGATCCAGACCCGATACCACAGATACGCAGTATTTT. Full variable domain (outside the CDR3, taken from reference TRBV5-1 and TRBJ2-3): KAGVTQTPRYLIKTRGQQVTLSCSPISGHRSVSWYQQTPGQGLQFLFEYFSETQRNKGNFPGRFSGRQFSNSRSEMNVSTLELGDSALYLCASRSRPDTTDTQYFGPGTRLTVL.